This is a list of T cell receptor beta chains from one sample in a study of blood T cell repertoires in COVID-19. TCRdb keeps only in-frame clones here, not all; method: immunoSEQ multiplex PCR. Of 100,000 to 120,000 clones in the sample, approximately 90% were seen once. The sample comprised peripheral blood. These receptors were collected from a woman between 45 and 65 years old with acute or convalescent COVID-19. CDR3s include the opening cysteine and the closing phenylalanine or tryptophan. The D gene is left open where the match is weak. Size values are once, few and many counts, or a class for expanded clones, and some rows have none.

J,V,D,size,CDR3,DNA
TRBJ2-5,TRBV19,TRBD1,-,CASSTDRTGRDETQYF,TGTGCCAGTAGTACCGATCGGACAGGGCGAGATGAGACCCAGTACTTC
TRBJ1-2,TRBV3-1/TRBV3-2,-,-,CASSQGGATGGYTF,TGTGCCAGCAGCCAAGGGGGCGCAACTGGTGGCTACACCTTC
TRBJ2-7,TRBV6-1,-,-,CASSENTVYEQYF,TGTGCCAGCAGTGAAAATACAGTTTACGAGCAGTACTTC
TRBJ1-2,TRBV24-1,TRBD1,-,CATSDSQGAGGYTF,TGTGCCACCAGTGATTCGCAGGGGGCGGGTGGCTACACCTTC
TRBJ2-6,TRBV3-1/TRBV3-2,-,-,CASSQGTGRSGANVLTF,TGTGCCAGCAGCCAAGGAACAGGGCGCTCTGGGGCCAACGTCCTGACTTTC
TRBJ2-7,TRBV24-1,TRBD1,few,CATSDLRTLWDRDYEQYF,TGTGCCACCAGTGATTTACGGACTTTGTGGGACAGGGACTACGAGCAGTACTTC
TRBJ1-4,TRBV9,TRBD1,medium-sized,CASSTPTGYNEKLFF,TGTGCCAGCAGCACCCCGACAGGGTATAATGAAAAACTGTTTTTT
TRBJ1-5,TRBV30,-,-,CAWSFYGGNQPQHF,TGTGCCTGGAGTTTTTACGGGGGGAATCAGCCCCAGCATTTT
TRBJ2-5,TRBV5-8,-,-,CASSLRRTTYQETQYF,TGTGCCAGCAGCTTGCGGCGGACAACTTACCAAGAGACCCAGTACTTC
TRBJ2-5,TRBV7-9,-,-,CASSSGQLGETQYF,TGTGCCAGCAGCTCCGGACAGCTGGGGGAGACCCAGTACTTC
TRBJ1-2,TRBV19,-,-,CASRQGKEYGYTF,TGTGCCAGTAGGCAGGGGAAGGAGTATGGCTACACCTTC
TRBJ1-1,TRBV11-3,-,-,CASSLGDGGVATEAFF,TGTGCCAGCAGCTTAGGTGACGGAGGGGTTGCCACTGAAGCTTTCTTT
TRBJ2-1,TRBV25-1,TRBD1,-,CAGPDRGPPNEQFF,TGTGCCGGACCCGACAGGGGACCCCCCAATGAGCAGTTCTTC
TRBJ2-7,TRBV10-1,TRBD1,-,CATQGQDPYEQYF,TGCGCCACCCAGGGACAGGACCCCTACGAGCAGTACTTC
TRBJ2-7,TRBV5-5,TRBD2,-,CASSDPTSGDSYEQYF,TGTGCCAGCAGCGATCCAACTAGCGGGGACTCCTACGAGCAGTACTTC
TRBJ2-7,TRBV18,-,-,CASSQGRESYEQYF,TGTGCCAGCTCACAGGGACGGGAGTCCTACGAGCAGTACTTC